The T cell receptor (beta chain) under discussion was sequenced for a study of monozygotic twins with inflammatory bowel disease. CDR1 and CDR2 from the germline V gene are SGHDN and FVKESK. The CDR3 consists of 16 residues. On this clonotype: The antigen is unknown.

Study outcomes and limitations: Patients got different immunosuppressive treatments, which may have made their repertoires more variable. IBD patients carried less diverse TCRbeta repertoires (inverse Simpson) than healthy co-twins.

Researchers generated cDNA in eight separate reactions per sample. TCRdb re-called the 5' RACE reads, yielding one record per CDR3 amino acid sequence without DNA. The repertoire table contains approximately 100,000 distinct CDR3 sequences. V usage is TRBV14 and J usage is TRBJ2-1; absent DNA, TCRdb's TRBD2 call cannot be checked. The sequence derives from a human donor with ulcerative colitis or Crohn's disease, or a healthy co-twin of an affected twin (not recorded which). Sample: blood. CDR3 amino acids: CASSHPLATSYNEQFF.